This T cell receptor beta chain was observed in a study of early T cells in non-severe SARS-CoV-2 infection. Study at large: Unsorted whole blood bulk RNA was sequenced, with unpaired chains.

The study's findings and limits: Sequences matched to VDJdb favored anti-spike CD8 responses, while private and CD4 specificities were missed.

Unique molecular identifiers tagged individual cDNA molecules. MiXCR, applied by TCRdb to the 5' RACE reads, yields one record per CDR3 protein. The sample lists some 48,000 distinct CDR3 sequences; 7% to 8% were seen once. This clonotype was picked up many times. Its target is unknown. Germline CDR1 is DFQATT and CDR2 is SNEGSKA (reference sequence). The V segment lost 0 bases and the J segment 0 bases; nucleotides outside the gene matches: 4. There are 16 residues in the CDR3. The sequence came from an adult who was a healthcare worker with PCR-confirmed SARS-CoV-2 infection or an uninfected control (not recorded which). Input material: whole blood. V usage is TRBV20-1 and J usage is TRBJ2-1; 8 bases are a match to TRBD2. The chain's CDR3 is CSARDLGGASYNEQFF. In nucleotides, the CDR3 is TGCAGTGCTAGAGATCTCGGGGGGGCCTCCTACAATGAGCAGTTCTTC.